The 22 T cell receptor beta chains reported below all come from one sample, sequenced in a study of T cells in localized non-small cell lung cancer. Only in-frame clones appear in the TCRdb table, and some are missing; sequencing was by immunoSEQ multiplex PCR. Among around 18,000 clones listed, about four fifths were seen once. The sample was peripheral blood, taken before any cancer treatment. These TCRs come from an older female donor with stage I lung adenocarcinoma.

The V call is TRBV29-1, the J call TRBJ1-1; perhaps TRBD1 as D (5 bases). V gave up 0 bases and J gave up 5 bases, with 10 bases separating them. CDR3 length equals 13 residues. CDR1 and CDR2 from the germline V gene are SQVTM and ANQGSEA. The CDR3 loop is CSVEDQGSTEAFF. CDR3 bases: TGCAGCGTTGAAGATCAGGGAAGTACTGAAGCTTTCTTT.

The genes are TRBV6-5 and TRBJ1-2; tentatively, D is TRBD1 (6 bases). The CDR3 consists of 15 residues. The germline CDR1 and CDR2 sequences are MNHEY and SVGAGI. Trimming stripped 2 bases from V and 8 bases from J, with 18 bases between. The CDR3: CASSYAISGGTGYTF. CDR3 bases: TGTGCCAGCAGTTACGCAATATCGGGAGGGACAGGCTACACCTTC.

The sample holds a few counts of this clone. The chain carries TRBV30 and TRBJ1-2, with D unresolved. The CDR3 is 12 amino acids. CDR1 GTSNPN and CDR2 SVGIG come from the germline V gene (reference sequence). V was clipped by 0 bases and J by 8 bases, with 10 bases between them. Written as DNA, the CDR3 is TGTGCCTGGAGTGTTGTTAGTCAAGGCTACACCTTC. Amino acids: CAWSVVSQGYTF.

This rearrangement joins TRBV11-2 to TRBJ2-7; D perhaps matches TRBD1 (5 bases). CDR3 length equals 14 residues. Germline CDR1 is SGHAT and CDR2 is FQNNGV. V lost 4 bases and J 5 bases, leaving 15 bases between the germline ends. The CDR3 DNA reads TGTGCCAGCAGCTCTGTGGGCAGGGTCCACGAGCAGTACTTC. This translates into CASSSVGRVHEQYF.

This chain joins TRBV6-5 and TRBJ1-3, with D tentatively TRBD1 (6 bases). Germline loops: CDR1 MNHEY, CDR2 SVGAGI. Trimming pared 5 bases from V and 4 bases from J, leaving 9 bases between. This CDR3 is 13 amino acids long. The chain's CDR3 is CASSRTEGNTIYF. As DNA, the CDR3 is TGTGCCAGCAGTCGGACAGAAGGAAACACCATATATTTT.

V gene TRBV18 combines with J gene TRBJ2-5; D may be TRBD2 (6 bases). The CDR3 spans 13 residues. V was pared by 3 bases and J by 5 bases, with 10 bases between. CDR1 and CDR2 from the germline V gene are KGHSH and LQKENI. This chain's CDR3 is CASSPAGSETQYF. Here the CDR3 DNA reads TGTGCCAGCTCACCCGCGGGGTCCGAGACCCAGTACTTC.

The rearrangement links TRBV7-9 to TRBJ2-4, with D possibly TRBD2 on 6 matching bases. This CDR3 has 13 residues. Trimming left V 5 bases short and J 6 bases short, with 11 bases between. Germline CDR1 is SEHNR and CDR2 is FQNEAQ (reference sequence). Here the CDR3 reads CASSLGGLNIQYF. The CDR3 coding sequence is TGTGCCAGCAGCCTCGGGGGTCTAAACATTCAGTACTTC.

This clone was counted a single time. V usage is TRBV9 and J usage is TRBJ1-2; 9 bases match TRBD1. Germline CDR1 SGDLS, CDR2 YYNGEE. The CDR3 is 14 residues long. The trim removed 3 bases at V and 3 bases at J, leaving 3 bases unmatched. CDR3 bases: TGTGCCAGCAGCGCGACAGGGGGATACTATGGCTACACCTTC. This gives the protein CASSATGGYYGYTF.

J is TRBJ1-5 and V is TRBV19, with TRBD1 matching 7 bases. There are 15 residues in the CDR3. Trimming cost V 1 base and J 7 bases; bases outside gene matches: 7. Germline lookup yields CDR1 LNHDA and CDR2 SQIVND (reference sequence). CDR3 loop: CASSIGNAGGQPQHF. The CDR3 bases are TGTGCCAGTAGTATAGGTAATGCAGGGGGGCAGCCCCAGCATTTT. Combining the CDR3 with reference TRBV19 and TRBJ1-5 gives the whole variable domain DGGITQSPKYLFRKEGQNVTLSCEQNLNHDAMYWYRQDPGQGLRLIYYSQIVNDFQKGDIAEGYSVSREKKESFPLTVTSAQKNPTAFYLCASSIGNAGGQPQHFGDGTRLSIL.

This sequence joins TRBV7-8 and TRBJ2-5; 7 bases are a match to TRBD2. CDR1 and CDR2 from the germline V gene are SGHVS and FQNEAQ. Trimming cost V 2 bases and J 9 bases; bases outside gene matches: 24. The CDR3 contains 19 residues. The CDR3 DNA reads as TGTGCCAGCAGCTTAAAACGGAGAACCTCTGGGAGGGTAGCTGGAGCCCAGTACTTC. Residues: CASSLKRRTSGRVAGAQYF.

The J gene is TRBJ1-6, the V gene TRBV5-1; 10 nucleotides line up with TRBD1. This CDR3 comprises 15 residues. Germline lookup yields CDR1 SGHRS and CDR2 YFSETQ. Germline trimming cut 1 base from V and 8 bases from J; bases unmatched to any gene: 3. In DNA, the CDR3 is TGCGCCAGCAGCTTGAACGGACAGGGGGATTCACCCCTCCACTTT. Its translation is CASSLNGQGDSPLHF.

This chain uses TRBV15 with TRBJ1-2, with D tentatively TRBD1 (6 bases). Trimming removed 0 bases from V and 8 bases from J, with 16 bases in between. The CDR3 loop spans 15 amino acids. Germline CDR1 is LNHNV and CDR2 is YYDKDF (reference sequence). The CDR3 region is CATSRDPNRVEGYTF. The CDR3 bases are TGTGCCACCAGCAGAGATCCCAACAGGGTGGAGGGCTACACCTTC.

The chain has TRBV19 and TRBJ1-2; D is perhaps TRBD1 (6 bases). Germline V CDR1 and CDR2: LNHDA, SQIVND (reference sequence). This CDR3 is built from 12 residues. Trimming stripped 7 bases from V and 4 bases from J, with 10 bases between. Here the CDR3 DNA reads TGTGCCAGTATGGACAGTCCCTATGGCTACACCTTC. It translates to CASMDSPYGYTF.

The chain joins TRBV6-5 to TRBJ1-2; D ambiguous. V lost 2 bases and J 7 bases, leaving 8 bases between the germline ends. In germline, CDR1 is MNHEY, CDR2 SVGAGI. This CDR3 contains 12 residues. The CDR3 here is CASSYLGLGYTF. The CDR3 DNA reads as TGTGCCAGCAGTTACCTTGGGCTTGGCTACACCTTC.

The chain couples TRBV19 to TRBJ2-4; a possible D gene is TRBD2 (7 bases). CDR3 length equals 14 residues. The V and J ends lost 3 bases and 6 bases respectively, with 12 bases between them. The germline CDR1 and CDR2 sequences are LNHDA and SQIVND (reference sequence). CDR3 sequence (DNA): TGTGCCAGTAGTATTAGGGGGGGTGGAAACATTCAGTACTTC. Its protein product is CASSIRGGGNIQYF.

V usage is TRBV28 and J usage is TRBJ2-7, with 9 bases fitting TRBD2. CDR3 length: 18 amino acids. The germline V gene has CDR1 MDHEN and CDR2 SYDVKM. V shed 1 base and J 7 bases; nucleotides not matched to a gene: 17. This CDR3 is CASSLLFPERRGGREQYF. In DNA form, the CDR3 reads TGTGCCAGCAGTTTATTGTTCCCTGAGCGGCGGGGGGGTCGGGAGCAGTACTTC. Complete variable domain (other parts from reference TRBV28 and TRBJ2-7): DVKVTQSSRYLVKRTGEKVFLECVQDMDHENMFWYRQDPGLGLRLIYFSYDVKMKEKGDIPEGYSVSREKKERFSLILESASTNQTSMYLCASSLLFPERRGGREQYFGPGTRLTVT.

In its sample, this clone was seen once. This chain links TRBV7-9 with TRBJ1-2; D perhaps matches TRBD1 (5 bases). The CDR3 runs to 13 residues. Germline CDR1 SEHNR, CDR2 FQNEAQ (reference sequence). V was clipped by 6 bases and J by 6 bases, with 14 bases between them. The chain's CDR3 is CASSKAGKDGYTF. Written as DNA, the CDR3 is TGTGCCAGCAGTAAGGCAGGGAAGGATGGCTACACCTTC.

The rearrangement uses TRBV5-6 and TRBJ2-3; D unresolved. CDR1 is SGHDT, CDR2 YYEEEE, per germline. This CDR3 contains 13 residues. Trimming took 1 base from V and 1 from J, leaving 4 bases between them. CDR3 protein: CASSLFGTDTQYF. Written as DNA, the CDR3 is TGTGCCAGCAGCTTGTTTGGCACAGATACGCAGTATTTT.

This clone came up a few times. The chain joins TRBV5-1 to TRBJ1-6; D perhaps matches TRBD1 (5 bases). Looked up from germline, CDR1 is SGHRS and CDR2 is YFSETQ. V lost 4 bases and J lost 6, with 20 bases in between. CDR3 size: 17 residues. CDR3 nucleotide sequence: TGCGCCAGCAGCAGAGCTCCGGGGCGCGAGGGTAATTCACCCCTCCACTTT. Amino acids: CASSRAPGREGNSPLHF.

The sample holds one count of this clone. V is TRBV6-4 and J is TRBJ2-5; D is possibly TRBD1 or TRBD2 (5 bases each). Germline V CDR1 and CDR2: MRHNA, SNTAGT. There are 19 residues in the CDR3. V was trimmed by 0 bases and J by 4 bases, leaving 24 bases between them. In nucleotides, the CDR3 is TGTGCCAGCAGTGACTCGGGTACCCCAGGGCTCCCCCGGGGAGAGACCCAGTACTTC. Translating it yields CASSDSGTPGLPRGETQYF.

The J gene is TRBJ1-2, the V gene TRBV11-2; D may be TRBD1 (5 bases). Trimming took 5 bases from V and 3 from J, leaving 13 bases between them. The CDR3 runs to 14 residues. The germline V gene encodes CDR1 SGHAT and CDR2 FQNNGV. Here the CDR3 reads CASSPQGVDYGYTF. The CDR3 coding sequence is TGTGCCAGCAGCCCCCAAGGGGTGGACTATGGCTACACCTTC.

This sequence joins TRBV27 and TRBJ2-1; D gene ambiguous. V lost 7 bases to trimming and J lost 1 base, with 5 bases between them. The CDR3 sequence is 12 residues long. Germline V gives CDR1 MNHEY, CDR2 SMNVEV (reference sequence). Here the CDR3 reads CASIGSYNEQFF. The CDR3 region has the DNA TGTGCCAGCATCGGATCCTACAATGAGCAGTTCTTC.